Here is one T cell receptor beta chain with its context. This clone was recorded many times. The clone's antigen remains unknown. Per-nucleotide qualities are absent, and no much larger clonotype sits a single base away. Donors were healthy HIV-negative adults with no recently reported acute infections or vaccinations. Every donor was a Caucasian adult residing in Nashville, Tennessee, USA. For unsorted samples, some 100 million PBMCs were counted, and genomic DNA was extracted using the QIAamp DNA Blood Mini kit. Blood was collected by leukapheresis, and PBMCs were isolated by Ficoll-Histopaque density gradient centrifugation and then cryopreserved in liquid nitrogen vapor phase. This entry belongs to a study of shared clonotypes between healthy human individuals (dated by TCRdb to the early 2020s). Notes on the research overall: Two women and a few men aged 18 to 49 years were included in the cohort. Leukapheresis yielded between about 0.85 and 9.5 billion PBMCs per donor. To estimate repertoire size and how much clonotypes are shared between individuals, the study performed deep sequencing of blood TCR repertoires from a few healthy adults. To increase sequencing depth and limit assay-specific biases, different laboratories used diverse techniques to prepare libraries and sequence TCR repertoires.

Using the deep immunoSEQ assay, TCR CDR3 regions were amplified from genomic DNA by multiplex PCR. Genomic DNA extracted from each cell subset was distributed evenly over all wells of several immunoSEQ 96-well plates, and each plate served as one replicate. For unsorted PBMC, 250 to 300 ng genomic DNA, equal to 25,000 to 35,000 T cell genomes, was loaded into each replicate PCR. Genomic DNA from unsorted PBMC was sequenced over ten immunoSEQ deep assay plates. Purified libraries were measured with a Qubit 3.0 fluorometer, size-checked on a Bioanalyzer 2100, and measured again with the KAPA Library Quantification kit. Every immunoSEQ 96-well plate was sequenced on a separate single-read 150-cycle Illumina NextSeq 550 flow cell. From the authors' description of their analysis: Because the immunoSEQ output held only junctional sequences and lacked quality scores, the filtering could not match the filtering applied to full-length reads. To assign V/J genes and CDR3, sequences were annotated using PyIR, a Python wrapper for IgBLAST v1.9, with IMGT germline references. Reads were removed for weak V/J assignments (E-value above 1e-6), missing CDR3, stop codons, out-of-frame junctions, or ambiguous translated residues. V3J clonotypes were defined as sequences sharing the same inferred V gene, J gene, and CDR3 amino acid sequence. To compute the percentage overlap between repertoires, the number of shared unique clonotypes was divided by the size of the smaller repertoire. Repertoire richness was assessed with RTK rarefaction, the Chao1 estimator, and Recon v2.1 estimates of unobserved clonotypes. TCRdb obtained this table from immuneACCESS and retained in-frame rearrangements with V and J assigned. These tables miss some clones; where compared with another copy, unresolved V genes account for less than half of the shortfall, and the remainder is unexplained. V and J calls and clone size are those listed in that table; D and trimming were worked out from the DNA. The sample records approximately 510,000 clones, more than 65% of which are singletons. In total, the top ten clones hold roughly 13% of the sample.

Taken from the germline V gene, the CDR1 and CDR2 loops are SGHDN and FVKESK. The germline ends are 15 bases apart after V is trimmed by 0 bases and J by 6 bases. Spanning cysteine to phenylalanine, the CDR3 consists of 16 amino acids. Just the 48-base CDR3 DNA is kept, in frame starting at base 1. Results the study describes overall, beyond this receptor: Only blood was sampled, and tissue TCR repertoires likely differ from those in blood. Because the study included only a small number of donors, the genetic and exposure-history diversity represented was limited. Pairwise subsampling indicated that sequencing depth was expected to affect the degree of clonotype sharing among donors.

This receptor was obtained from a woman in her forties in good health. Some clones in this sample may be carry-over from other donors' samples. Specimen: PBMCs. This sequence uses TRBV14 and TRBJ2-1, with TRBD2 perhaps the D gene, on 6 matching bases. At the DNA level, the sequence is TGTGCCAGCAGCCAAGATATCGGGAGAGGCCTCAATGAGCAGTTCTTC. Protein translation: CASSQDIGRGLNEQFF.